This TCR beta chain originates from a study of T-cell reconstitution after alpha-beta-depleted transplantation in children. This clonotype was observed a handful of times. Unique molecular identifiers were incorporated when the TCRbeta library was constructed. TCRdb re-derived calls from the PCR reads in MiXCR, one entry per CDR3 protein. The table shows about 610,000 distinct CDR3 sequences, with roughly a tenth occurring only once. Trimming removed 2 bases from V and 8 bases from J, with 14 bases in between. Germline assignment: CDR1 SGHKS and CDR2 YYEKEE (reference sequence). This CDR3 is built from 14 residues.

The chain combines TRBV5-5 with TRBJ2-1; D not certain. This sequence was found in a human donor who donated a stem cell graft to a child with acute myeloid leukemia. The source was PBMCs from the stem cell graft donor, collected from the stem cell graft. DNA for the CDR3: TGTGCCAGCAGCTTTTTTCGGGCAAGGGATGAGCAGTTCTTC. Its protein product is CASSFFRARDEQFF.